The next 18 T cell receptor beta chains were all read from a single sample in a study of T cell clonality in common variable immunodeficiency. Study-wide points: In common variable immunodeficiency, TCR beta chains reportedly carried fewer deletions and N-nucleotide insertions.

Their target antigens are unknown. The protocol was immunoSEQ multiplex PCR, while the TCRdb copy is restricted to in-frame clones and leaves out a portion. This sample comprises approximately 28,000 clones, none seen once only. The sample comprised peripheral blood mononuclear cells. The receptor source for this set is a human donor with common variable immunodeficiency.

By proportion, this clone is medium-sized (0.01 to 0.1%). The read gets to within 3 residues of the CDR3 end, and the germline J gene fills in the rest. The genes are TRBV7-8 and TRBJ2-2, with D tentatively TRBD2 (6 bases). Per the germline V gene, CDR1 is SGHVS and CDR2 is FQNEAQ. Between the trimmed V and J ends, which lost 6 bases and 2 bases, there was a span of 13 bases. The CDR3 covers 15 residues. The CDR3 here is CASSGAGTNTGELFF. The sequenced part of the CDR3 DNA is TGTGCCAGCAGTGGAGCCGGGACTAACACCGGGGAG.

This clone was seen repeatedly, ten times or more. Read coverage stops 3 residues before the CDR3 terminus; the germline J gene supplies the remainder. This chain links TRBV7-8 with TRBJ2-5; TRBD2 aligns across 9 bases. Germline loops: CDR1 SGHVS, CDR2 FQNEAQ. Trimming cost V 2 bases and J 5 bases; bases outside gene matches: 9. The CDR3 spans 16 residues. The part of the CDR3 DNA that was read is TGTGCCAGCAGCTTACTTTCTAGCGGGAATCGGGAGACC. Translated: CASSLLSSGNRET. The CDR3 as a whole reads CASSLLSSGNRETQYF. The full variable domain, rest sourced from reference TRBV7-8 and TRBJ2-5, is GAGVSQSPRYKVAKRGQDVALRCDPISGHVSLFWYQQALGQGPEFLTYFQNEAQLDKSGLPSDRFFAERPEGSVSTLKIQRTQQEDSAVYLCASSLLSSGNRETQYFGPGTRLLVL.

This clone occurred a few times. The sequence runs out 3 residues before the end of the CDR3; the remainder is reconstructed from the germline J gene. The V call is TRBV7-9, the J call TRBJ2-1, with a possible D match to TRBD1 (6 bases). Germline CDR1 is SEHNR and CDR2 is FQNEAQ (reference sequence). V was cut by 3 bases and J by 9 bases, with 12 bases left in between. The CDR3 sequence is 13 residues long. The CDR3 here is CASSLATGSEQFF. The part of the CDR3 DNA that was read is TGTGCCAGCAGCTTGGCAACAGGGAGTGAG.

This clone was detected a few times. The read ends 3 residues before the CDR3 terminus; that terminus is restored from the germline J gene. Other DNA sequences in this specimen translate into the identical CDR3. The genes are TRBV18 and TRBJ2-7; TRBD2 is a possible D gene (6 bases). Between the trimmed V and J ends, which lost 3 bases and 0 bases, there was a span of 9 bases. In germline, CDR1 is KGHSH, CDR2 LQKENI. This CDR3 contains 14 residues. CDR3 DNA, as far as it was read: TGTGCCAGCTCACCCCGGGACTCCTCCTACGAG. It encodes CASSPRDSSYE. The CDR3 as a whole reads CASSPRDSSYEQYF.

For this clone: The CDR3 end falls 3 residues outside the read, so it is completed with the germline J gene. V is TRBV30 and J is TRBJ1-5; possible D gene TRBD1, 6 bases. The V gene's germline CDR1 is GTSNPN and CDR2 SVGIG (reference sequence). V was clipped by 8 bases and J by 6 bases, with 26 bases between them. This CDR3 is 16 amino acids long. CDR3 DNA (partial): TGTGCCCGGGTGGGGGGGGCGACTTGGAGGTTTCAGCCC. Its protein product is CARVGGATWRFQP. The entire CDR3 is CARVGGATWRFQPQHF.

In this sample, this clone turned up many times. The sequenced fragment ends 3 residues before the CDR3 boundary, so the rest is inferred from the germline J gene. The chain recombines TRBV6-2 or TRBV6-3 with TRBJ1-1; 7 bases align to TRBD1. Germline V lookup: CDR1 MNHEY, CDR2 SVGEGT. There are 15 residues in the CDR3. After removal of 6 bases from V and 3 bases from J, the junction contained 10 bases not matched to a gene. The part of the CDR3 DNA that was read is TGTGCCAGCAGCCTCCCGGGACAGTTTTACACTGAA. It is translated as CASSLPGQFYTE. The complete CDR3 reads CASSLPGQFYTEAFF.

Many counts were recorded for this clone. Incomplete CDR3 DNA: TGTGCCAGCTCACCACTTCGGACTAGCGGGAGGGTGAGCACAGATACG. It is translated as CASSPLRTSGRVSTDT. Given in full, the CDR3 is CASSPLRTSGRVSTDTQYF. This sequence joins TRBV18 and TRBJ2-3; TRBD2 agrees at 15 bases. The CDR3 extends 3 residues past the end of the read, so its final part is completed from the germline J gene. CDR1 KGHSH and CDR2 LQKENI come from the germline V gene. V dropped 1 base and J dropped 0; count of bases not matched to a gene: 5. This CDR3 has 19 residues. Together with reference TRBV18 and TRBJ2-3, the CDR3 gives the full variable domain: NAGVMQNPRHLVRRRGQEARLRCSPMKGHSHVYWYRQLPEEGLKFMVYLQKENIIDESGMPKERFSAEFPKEGPSILRIQQVVRGDSAAYFCASSPLRTSGRVSTDTQYFGPGTRLTVL.

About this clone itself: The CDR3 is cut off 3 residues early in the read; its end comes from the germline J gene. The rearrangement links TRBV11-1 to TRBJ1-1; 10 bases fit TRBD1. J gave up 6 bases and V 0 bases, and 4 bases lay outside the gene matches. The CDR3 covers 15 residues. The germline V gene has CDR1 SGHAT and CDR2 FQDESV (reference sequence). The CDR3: CASSLATGGMAEAFF. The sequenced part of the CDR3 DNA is TGTGCCAGCAGCTTAGCGACAGGGGGCATGGCTGAA.

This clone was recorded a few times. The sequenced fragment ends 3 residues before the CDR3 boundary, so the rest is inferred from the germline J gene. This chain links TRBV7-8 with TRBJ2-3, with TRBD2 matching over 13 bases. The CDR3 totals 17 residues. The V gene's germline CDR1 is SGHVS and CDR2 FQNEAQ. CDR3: CASSLTEGGLAGLTQYF. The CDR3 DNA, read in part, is TGTGCCAGCAGCTTAACGGAGGGGGGACTAGCGGGATTGACG.

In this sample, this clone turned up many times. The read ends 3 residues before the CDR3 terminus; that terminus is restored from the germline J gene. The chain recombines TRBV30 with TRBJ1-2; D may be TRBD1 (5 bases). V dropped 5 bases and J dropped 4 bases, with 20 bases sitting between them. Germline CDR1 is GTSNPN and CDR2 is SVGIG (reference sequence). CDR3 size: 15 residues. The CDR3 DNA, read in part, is TGTGCCTGGGACCCCCGTAAGGGGATTGGCTATGGC. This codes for CAWDPRKGIGYG. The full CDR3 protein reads CAWDPRKGIGYGYTF. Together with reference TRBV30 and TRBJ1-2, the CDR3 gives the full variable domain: SQTIHQWPATLVQPVGSPLSLECTVEGTSNPNLYWYRQAAGRGLQLLFYSVGIGQISSEVPQNLSASRPQDRQFILSSKKLLLSDSGFYLCAWDPRKGIGYGYTFGSGTRLTVV.

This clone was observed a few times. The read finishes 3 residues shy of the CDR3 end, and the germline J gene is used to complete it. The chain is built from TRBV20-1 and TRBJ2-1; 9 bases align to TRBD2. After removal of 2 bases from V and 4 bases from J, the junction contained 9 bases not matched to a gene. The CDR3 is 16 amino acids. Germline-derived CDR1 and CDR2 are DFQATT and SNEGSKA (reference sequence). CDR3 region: CSARPFGTSPYNEQFF. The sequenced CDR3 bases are TGCAGTGCTAGACCTTTCGGGACTAGCCCATACAATGAG.

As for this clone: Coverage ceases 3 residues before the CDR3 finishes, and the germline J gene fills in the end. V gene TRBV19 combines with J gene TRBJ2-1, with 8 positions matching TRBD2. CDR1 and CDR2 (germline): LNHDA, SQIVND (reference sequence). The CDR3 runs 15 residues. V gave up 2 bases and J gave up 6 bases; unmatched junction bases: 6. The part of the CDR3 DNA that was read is TGTGCCAGTAGTATAAGGATAGCGGGATTCAATGAG. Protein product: CASSIRIAGFNE. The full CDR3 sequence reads CASSIRIAGFNEQFF.

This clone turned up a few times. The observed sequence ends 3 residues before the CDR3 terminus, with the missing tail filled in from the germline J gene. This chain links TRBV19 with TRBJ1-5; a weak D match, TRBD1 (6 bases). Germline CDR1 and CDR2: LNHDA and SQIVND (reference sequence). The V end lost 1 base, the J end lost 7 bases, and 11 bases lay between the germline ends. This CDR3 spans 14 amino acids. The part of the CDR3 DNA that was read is TGTGCCAGTAGTATAGGTGGGGGCCGACAGCCC. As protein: CASSIGGGRQP. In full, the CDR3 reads CASSIGGGRQPQHF.

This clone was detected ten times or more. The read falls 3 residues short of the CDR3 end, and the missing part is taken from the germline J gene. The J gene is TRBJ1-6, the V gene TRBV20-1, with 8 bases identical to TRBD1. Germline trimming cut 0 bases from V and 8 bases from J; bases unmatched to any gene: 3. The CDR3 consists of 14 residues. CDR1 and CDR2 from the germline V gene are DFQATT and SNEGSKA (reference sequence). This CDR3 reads CSARDRTGHSPLHF. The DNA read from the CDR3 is TGCAGTGCTAGAGACCGGACAGGGCATTCACCC.

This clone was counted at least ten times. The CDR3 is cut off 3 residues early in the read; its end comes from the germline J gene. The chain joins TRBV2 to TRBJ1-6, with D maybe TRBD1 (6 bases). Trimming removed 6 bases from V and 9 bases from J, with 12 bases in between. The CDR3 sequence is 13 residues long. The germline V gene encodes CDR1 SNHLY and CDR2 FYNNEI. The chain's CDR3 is CASRRTVGSPLHF. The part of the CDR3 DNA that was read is TGTGCCAGCAGGAGGACAGTGGGTTCACCC. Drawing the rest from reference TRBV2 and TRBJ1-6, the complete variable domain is EPEVTQTPSHQVTQMGQEVILRCVPISNHLYFYWYRQILGQKVEFLVSFYNNEISEKSEIFDDQFSVERPDGSNFTLKIRSTKLEDSAMYFCASRRTVGSPLHFGNGTRLTVT.

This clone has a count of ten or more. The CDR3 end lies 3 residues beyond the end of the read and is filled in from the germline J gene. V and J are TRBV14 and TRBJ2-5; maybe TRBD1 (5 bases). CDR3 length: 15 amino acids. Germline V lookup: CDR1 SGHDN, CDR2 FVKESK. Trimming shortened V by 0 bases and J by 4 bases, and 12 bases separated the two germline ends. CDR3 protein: CASSQDGASGETQYF. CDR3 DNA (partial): TGTGCCAGCAGCCAAGATGGGGCGTCAGGAGAGACC.

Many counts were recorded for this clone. The CDR3 reads CSTPSGSGIFNEQFF. CDR3 DNA (partial): TGCAGCACCCCCTCCGGGAGCGGAATTTTCAATGAG. J is TRBJ2-1 and V is TRBV29-1, with D perhaps matching TRBD2 (6 bases). The read ends 3 residues before the CDR3 terminus; that terminus is restored from the germline J gene. Per the germline V gene, CDR1 is SQVTM and CDR2 is ANQGSEA. This CDR3 is 15 amino acids long. V was trimmed by 8 bases and J by 6 bases, leaving 23 bases between them.

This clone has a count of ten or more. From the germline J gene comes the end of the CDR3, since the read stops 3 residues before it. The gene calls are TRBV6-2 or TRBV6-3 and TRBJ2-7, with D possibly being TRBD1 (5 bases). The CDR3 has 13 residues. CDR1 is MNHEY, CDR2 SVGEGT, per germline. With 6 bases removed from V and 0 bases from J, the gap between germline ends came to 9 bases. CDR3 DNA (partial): TGTGCCAGCAGCAGGGAAGCCTCCTACGAG. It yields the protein CASSREASYE. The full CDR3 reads CASSREASYEQYF.